Each of the 24 T cell receptor beta chains below was sequenced from the same sample in a study of cytomegalovirus exposure and HLA in healthy donors. 13 Jbeta primers and 60 Vbeta primers were used for the PCR. Profiled with immunoSEQ multiplex PCR; TCRdb holds only in-frame clones, not every one. The data hold around 140,000 clones, with 80% to 85% observed a single time. Sequenced input: PBMCs. The receptors derive from a woman aged 45 to 65 in good health and CMV-seropositive.

This chain connects TRBV5-1 to TRBJ2-3, with 8 bases matching TRBD1. The J segment lost 6 bases and the V segment lost 4 bases, leaving 7 bases of the junction unmatched. Germline CDR1 and CDR2: SGHRS and YFSETQ. The CDR3 spans 14 residues. DNA for the CDR3: TGCGCCAGCAGCCTCCGGACAGGGTTTGATACGCAGTATTTT. This sequence encodes CASSLRTGFDTQYF.

The CDR3 sequence is CASRKTADLTDTQYF. CDR3 coding DNA: TGTGCCAGCAGAAAGACCGCGGATCTCACAGATACGCAGTATTTT. The chain employs TRBV6-1 and TRBJ2-3; D remains unclear. Looked up from germline, CDR1 is MNHNS and CDR2 is SASEGT. V was pared by 6 bases and J by 2 bases, with 15 bases between. The CDR3 totals 15 residues.

V usage is TRBV13 and J usage is TRBJ2-1, with D maybe TRBD1 (5 bases). V gave up 1 base and J gave up 2 bases, with 9 bases separating them. The CDR3 is made up of 15 amino acids. Per the germline V gene, CDR1 is PRHDT and CDR2 is FYEKMQ (reference sequence). CDR3 in DNA: TGTGCCAGCAGCTTAGAACAGGCCGCCTACAATGAGCAGTTCTTC. Its protein product is CASSLEQAAYNEQFF.

As to this clone: At one end, the junction sequence differs from germline, possibly due to a read error. The same CDR3 is also encoded by other DNA sequences in this sample. The chain has TRBV18 and TRBJ2-6; D gene unclear. CDR1 is KGHSH and CDR2 is LQKENI in the germline V gene. The CDR3 has 17 amino acids. The CDR3 spells CASSPRVTLTGANVLTF. The CDR3, as DNA: TGCGCCAGCTCACCTCGGGTGACCTTGACTGGGGCCAACGTCCTGACTTTC.

The chain combines TRBV11-2 with TRBJ2-3; 7 bases map to TRBD2. Per germline, CDR1 SGHAT and CDR2 FQNNGV. The CDR3 totals 14 residues. The junction had 3 bases not matched to a gene; V was cut back by 5 bases and J by 1 base. DNA for the CDR3: TGTGCCAGCAGCCCTACTAGCGGCACAGATACGCAGTATTTT. Residues: CASSPTSGTDTQYF.

The V call is TRBV19, the J call TRBJ2-7; D perhaps matches TRBD2 (7 bases). CDR3 length equals 14 residues. Germline loops: CDR1 LNHDA, CDR2 SQIVND (reference sequence). The V gene lost 6 bases and the J gene lost 4 bases, with 16 bases spanning the gap. The CDR3 spells CASRRAGAAYEQYF. In DNA, the CDR3 is TGTGCCAGTAGAAGGGCGGGGGCCGCTTACGAGCAGTACTTC.

V and J are TRBV11-2 and TRBJ2-1; 7 positions agree with TRBD1. Trimming cost V 2 bases and J 9 bases; bases outside gene matches: 10. The CDR3 is 15 amino acids. Germline-derived CDR1 and CDR2 are SGHAT and FQNNGV. DNA of the CDR3: TGTGCCAGCAGCTTATTCTTGGCAGGGGGTGGTGAGCAGTTCTTC. It codes for CASSLFLAGGGEQFF.

This clone was found a few times. The chain employs TRBV25-1 and TRBJ2-5; D remains ambiguous. The CDR3 is made up of 15 amino acids. Deletions cut 1 base from V and 5 bases from J, with 14 bases between. Germline V gives CDR1 MGHDK, CDR2 SYGVNS. CDR3 coding DNA: TGTGCCAGCAGTGAATTCCCGGAGCCCCAGGAGACCCAGTACTTC. Protein product: CASSEFPEPQETQYF.

Only a few counts were recorded for this clone. This CDR3 reads CASSDRAGGYNEQFF. CDR3 DNA: TGCGCCAGCAGTGACCGAGCGGGAGGATACAATGAGCAGTTCTTC. J is TRBJ2-1 and V is TRBV10-2; 9 bases map to TRBD2. Germline trimming cut 3 bases from V and 4 bases from J; bases unmatched to any gene: 4. There are 15 residues in the CDR3. CDR1 and CDR2 (germline): WSHSY, SAAADI.

The chain combines TRBV2 with TRBJ2-6; perhaps TRBD2 as D (5 bases). This CDR3 spans 14 amino acids. Looked up from germline, CDR1 is SNHLY and CDR2 is FYNNEI. Trimming cost V 7 bases and J 2 bases, with 9 bases left between them. The CDR3 loop reads CASKAAAGANVLTF. The CDR3 DNA sequence: TGTGCCAGCAAAGCGGCGGCTGGGGCCAACGTCCTGACTTTC.

V is TRBV5-1 and J is TRBJ1-2; 9 nucleotides agree with TRBD1. The V gene's germline CDR1 is SGHRS and CDR2 YFSETQ. The CDR3 runs 14 residues. Unmatched junction bases numbered 0, after V lost 3 bases and J lost 0 bases. Here the CDR3 reads CASSWDRANYGYTF. The CDR3 nucleotides read TGCGCCAGCAGCTGGGACAGGGCTAACTATGGCTACACCTTC.

This clone has a handful of counts. The V call is TRBV12-5, the J call TRBJ1-2; 8 positions match TRBD1. This CDR3 has 15 amino acids. Germline CDR1 is LGHNT and CDR2 is FRNRAP. V shed 5 bases, J shed 3 bases, and the junction held 8 bases outside the gene matches. The DNA of the CDR3 is TGTGCTAGTGGTATCTCGGGACAGGAATACTATGGCTACACCTTC. Translation gives CASGISGQEYYGYTF.

This clone was seen only a few times. The V call is TRBV7-6, the J call TRBJ2-7; 10 bases line up with TRBD1. V lost 5 bases and J lost 5; bases outside the gene matches: 3. The CDR3 covers 13 residues. Germline V gene data show CDR1 as SGHVS and CDR2 as FNYEAQ. This CDR3 reads CASSQDRGNEQYF. CDR3 DNA sequence: TGTGCCAGCAGCCAGGACAGGGGGAACGAGCAGTACTTC.

The rearrangement uses TRBV2 and TRBJ2-1; D remains unclear. CDR3 size: 16 residues. Looked up from germline, CDR1 is SNHLY and CDR2 is FYNNEI. V was shortened by 0 bases and J by 9 bases, with 18 bases between the two germline ends. Here the CDR3 DNA reads TGTGCCAGCAGTGAAGCGCTCGTCATCGGTCGCGGTGAGCAGTTCTTC. Protein product: CASSEALVIGRGEQFF. The entire variable domain, with the rest obtained from reference TRBV2 and TRBJ2-1, is as follows: EPEVTQTPSHQVTQMGQEVILRCVPISNHLYFYWYRQILGQKVEFLVSFYNNEISEKSEIFDDQFSVERPDGSNFTLKIRSTKLEDSAMYFCASSEALVIGRGEQFFGPGTRLTVL.

The CDR3 here is CASSVLLAGGTGELFF. The CDR3 bases are TGTGCCAGCAGCGTACTTCTAGCGGGAGGCACCGGGGAGCTGTTTTTT. This chain links TRBV9 with TRBJ2-2; the match to TRBD2 covers 11 bases. This CDR3 spans 16 amino acids. V lost 1 base and J lost 4; bases outside the gene matches: 3. Germline CDR1 reads SGDLS; CDR2 reads YYNGEE.

The chain carries TRBV2 and TRBJ1-5; D perhaps matches TRBD1 (5 bases). The germline V gene has CDR1 SNHLY and CDR2 FYNNEI. The CDR3 has 13 amino acids. V was shortened by 0 bases and J by 9 bases, with 9 bases between the two germline ends. The CDR3 protein is CASSEALQGPQHF. CDR3 nucleotides: TGTGCCAGCAGTGAAGCGCTTCAGGGGCCCCAGCATTTT. Variable domain in full (rest from reference TRBV2 and TRBJ1-5): EPEVTQTPSHQVTQMGQEVILRCVPISNHLYFYWYRQILGQKVEFLVSFYNNEISEKSEIFDDQFSVERPDGSNFTLKIRSTKLEDSAMYFCASSEALQGPQHFGDGTRLSIL.

This chain connects TRBV21-1 to TRBJ1-5. TRBV21-1 is described as a pseudogene. The CDR3 is 15 residues long. In DNA, the CDR3 is TGTGCCATACTAGGGGGGGGTATCAGCAATCAGCCCCAGCATTTT. It yields the protein CAILGGGISNQPQHF.

The chain recombines TRBV7-9 with TRBJ2-7, with D perhaps TRBD1 (6 bases). The CDR3 covers 15 residues. V lost 3 bases and J 2 bases, leaving 14 bases between the germline ends. CDR1 and CDR2 (germline): SEHNR, FQNEAQ (reference sequence). The CDR3 is CASSFRETGAYEQYF. The DNA of the CDR3 is TGTGCCAGCAGCTTCAGGGAGACAGGAGCCTACGAGCAGTACTTC.

The gene calls are TRBV28 and TRBJ1-1; the D gene is possibly TRBD1 (6 bases). The CDR3 spans 12 residues. Trimming shortened V by 3 bases and J by 10 bases, and 12 bases separated the two germline ends. The germline gives CDR1 MDHEN, CDR2 SYDVKM. In nucleotides, the CDR3 is TGTGCCAGCAGTTTTTTGCCCAGGGGAGCTTTCTTT. This sequence encodes CASSFLPRGAFF.

J is TRBJ1-1 and V is TRBV6-6; possible D gene TRBD1, 6 bases. Germline values: CDR1 MNHNY, CDR2 SVGAGI (reference sequence). The CDR3 spans 11 residues. V dropped 5 bases and J dropped 7 bases, with 8 bases sitting between them. CDR3 region: CASSTTGEAFF. For the CDR3, the DNA is TGTGCCAGCAGTACGACAGGTGAAGCTTTCTTT.

The gene calls are TRBV7-9 and TRBJ1-2; 8 bases match TRBD1. V lost 2 bases, J lost 3 bases, and 8 bases stayed unmatched. Germline V CDR1 and CDR2: SEHNR, FQNEAQ (reference sequence). This CDR3 spans 16 amino acids. CDR3 DNA: TGTGCCAGCAGCTTACACGACAGGGGCTTCCACTATGGCTACACCTTC. It is translated as CASSLHDRGFHYGYTF.

This clone appeared once. CDR3 nucleotide sequence: TGTGCCAGCAGTTTATTCAGGCCTAGCGAGAGTCACAGTTCCTACAATGAGCAGTTCTTC. It specifies CASSLFRPSESHSSYNEQFF. This rearrangement joins TRBV27 to TRBJ2-1, with TRBD2 as a possible D gene (6 bases). The V gene's germline CDR1 is MNHEY and CDR2 SMNVEV (reference sequence). There are 20 residues in the CDR3. The V gene lost 1 base and the J gene lost 1 base, with 23 bases spanning the gap.

The chain is built from TRBV5-1 and TRBJ2-3; the match to TRBD1 covers 9 bases. The germline gives CDR1 SGHRS, CDR2 YFSETQ. The CDR3 contains 14 residues. Unmatched junction bases numbered 3, after V lost 2 bases and J lost 5 bases. CDR3 in amino acids: CASSLQGAGDTQYF. The CDR3 nucleotides read TGCGCCAGCAGCTTACAGGGGGCTGGAGATACGCAGTATTTT. Using reference TRBV5-1 and TRBJ2-3 for the parts outside the CDR3, the full variable domain is KAGVTQTPRYLIKTRGQQVTLSCSPISGHRSVSWYQQTPGQGLQFLFEYFSETQRNKGNFPGRFSGRQFSNSRSEMNVSTLELGDSALYLCASSLQGAGDTQYFGPGTRLTVL.

J is TRBJ2-7 and V is TRBV7-8, with 10 bases matching TRBD2. Per the germline V gene, CDR1 is SGHVS and CDR2 is FQNEAQ. The CDR3 runs to 16 residues. The junction had 7 bases not matched to a gene; V was cut back by 1 base and J by 4 bases. The CDR3 coding sequence is TGTGCCAGCAGCTTAGAGGCTAGCGGGAGTCAGTACGAGCAGTACTTC. Protein product: CASSLEASGSQYEQYF. The full variable domain, rest sourced from reference TRBV7-8 and TRBJ2-7, is GAGVSQSPRYKVAKRGQDVALRCDPISGHVSLFWYQQALGQGPEFLTYFQNEAQLDKSGLPSDRFFAERPEGSVSTLKIQRTQQEDSAVYLCASSLEASGSQYEQYFGPGTRLTVT.